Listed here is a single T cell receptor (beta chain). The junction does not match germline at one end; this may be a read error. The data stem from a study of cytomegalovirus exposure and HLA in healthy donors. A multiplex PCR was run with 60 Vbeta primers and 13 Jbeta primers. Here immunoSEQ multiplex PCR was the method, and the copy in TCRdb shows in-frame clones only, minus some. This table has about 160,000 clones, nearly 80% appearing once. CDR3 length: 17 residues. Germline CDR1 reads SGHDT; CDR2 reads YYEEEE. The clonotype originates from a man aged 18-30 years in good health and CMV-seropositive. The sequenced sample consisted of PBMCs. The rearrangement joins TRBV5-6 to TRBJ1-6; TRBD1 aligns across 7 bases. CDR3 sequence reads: CASTLDAGQIYNSPLHF. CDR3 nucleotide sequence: TGTGCCAGCACCTTGGACGCGGGACAGATCTATAATTCACCCCTCCACTTT.